This TCR beta chain was identified in a study of PD-1 blockade in classical Hodgkin lymphoma. Study details: The patients were dosed with nivolumab 3 mg/kg, infused intravenously every 2 weeks. Overall study findings and caveats: Reported baseline diversity: healthy donors highest, relapsed/refractory patients lowest. Still unresolved is the cause of the repertoire differences, which may be disease activity or prior therapy.

With no exception, relapse followed autologous stem cell transplantation in all patients, and brentuximab vedotin exposure varied. Isolation of CD8+ T cells from thawed PBMCs used magnetic negative selection. Libraries were prepared by immunoSEQ multiplex PCR; TCRdb keeps only in-frame clonotypes and omits some of them. The sample has 25,000 to 30,000 clones; roughly 88% are singletons. Turning to this clone: Antigen specificity is unknown.

This receptor was taken from a human donor with classical Hodgkin lymphoma. Source: CD8+ T cells from blood, taken at baseline.

The chain's CDR3 is CASTQSSGTYNEQFF. CDR3 nucleotides: TGTGCCAGTACCCAATCTAGCGGGACCTACAATGAGCAGTTCTTC. The chain uses TRBV19 and TRBJ2-1; 9 bases fit TRBD2. The germline V gene has CDR1 LNHDA and CDR2 SQIVND (reference sequence). The CDR3 is 15 residues long. The ends lost 7 bases at V and 2 bases at J; junction bases unmatched: 6.